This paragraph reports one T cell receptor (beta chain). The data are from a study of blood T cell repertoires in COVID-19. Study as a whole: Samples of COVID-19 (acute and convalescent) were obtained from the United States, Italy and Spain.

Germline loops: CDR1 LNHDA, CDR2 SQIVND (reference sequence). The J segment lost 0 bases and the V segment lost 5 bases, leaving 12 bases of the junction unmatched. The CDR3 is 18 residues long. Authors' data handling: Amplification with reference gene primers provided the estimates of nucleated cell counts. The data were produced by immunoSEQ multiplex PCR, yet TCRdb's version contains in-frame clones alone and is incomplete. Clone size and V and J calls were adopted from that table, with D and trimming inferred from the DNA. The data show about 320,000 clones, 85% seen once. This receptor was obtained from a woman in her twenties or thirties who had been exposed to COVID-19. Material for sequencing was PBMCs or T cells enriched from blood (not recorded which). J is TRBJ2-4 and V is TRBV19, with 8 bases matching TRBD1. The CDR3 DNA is TGTGCCAGTAGTCCGGGACAGGTTATGGACATAGCCAAAAACATTCAGTACTTC. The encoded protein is CASSPGQVMDIAKNIQYF.